This T cell receptor beta chain was sequenced in a study of post-analysis software for immune sequencing data. At the level of the study: Progressive-relapsing, secondary progressive and relapsing-remitting multiple sclerosis were among the disease courses included. General study results and limits: Normalized Chao1 diversity was significantly reduced in patients versus controls. Included in a set of a few TRBV segments more frequent in patients than controls were TRBV5-6, TRBV5-1 and TRBV20-1.

Libraries were made from TCR beta cDNA, and they carried unique molecular identifiers. TCRdb recomputed calls from the PCR reads with MiXCR, one row per CDR3 protein. The sample consists of 650,000 to 900,000 distinct CDR3 sequences, about 45% of them appearing once. Losses at the gene ends were 3 bases for V and 3 bases for J; bases not matched to a gene: 4. Per germline, CDR1 SGHTA and CDR2 FQGNSA. This CDR3 region has 16 residues. Turning to this clonotype: Its antigen is unknown.

The receptor's source is a girl aged 10-17 years with multiple sclerosis. The rearrangement uses TRBV7-2 and TRBJ2-1, with TRBD2 matching over 11 bases. Sequenced input: blood. The CDR3: CASSFTSGSNYNEQFF. The CDR3 coding sequence is TGTGCCAGCAGCTTTACTAGCGGGAGTAACTACAATGAGCAGTTCTTC.